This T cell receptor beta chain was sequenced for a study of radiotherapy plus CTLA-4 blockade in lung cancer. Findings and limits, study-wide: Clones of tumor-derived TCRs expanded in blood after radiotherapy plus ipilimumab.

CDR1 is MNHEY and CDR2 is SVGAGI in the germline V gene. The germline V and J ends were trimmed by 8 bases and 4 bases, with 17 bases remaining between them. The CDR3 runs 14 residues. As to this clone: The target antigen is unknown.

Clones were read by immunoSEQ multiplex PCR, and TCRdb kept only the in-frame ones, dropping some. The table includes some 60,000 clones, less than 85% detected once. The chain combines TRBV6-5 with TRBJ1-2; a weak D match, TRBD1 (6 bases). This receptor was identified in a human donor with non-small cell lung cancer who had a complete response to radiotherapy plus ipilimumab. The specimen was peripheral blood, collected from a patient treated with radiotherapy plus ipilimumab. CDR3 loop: CASWGRGGGYGYTF. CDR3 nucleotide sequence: TGTGCCAGCTGGGGTAGGGGGGGCGGCTATGGCTACACCTTC.